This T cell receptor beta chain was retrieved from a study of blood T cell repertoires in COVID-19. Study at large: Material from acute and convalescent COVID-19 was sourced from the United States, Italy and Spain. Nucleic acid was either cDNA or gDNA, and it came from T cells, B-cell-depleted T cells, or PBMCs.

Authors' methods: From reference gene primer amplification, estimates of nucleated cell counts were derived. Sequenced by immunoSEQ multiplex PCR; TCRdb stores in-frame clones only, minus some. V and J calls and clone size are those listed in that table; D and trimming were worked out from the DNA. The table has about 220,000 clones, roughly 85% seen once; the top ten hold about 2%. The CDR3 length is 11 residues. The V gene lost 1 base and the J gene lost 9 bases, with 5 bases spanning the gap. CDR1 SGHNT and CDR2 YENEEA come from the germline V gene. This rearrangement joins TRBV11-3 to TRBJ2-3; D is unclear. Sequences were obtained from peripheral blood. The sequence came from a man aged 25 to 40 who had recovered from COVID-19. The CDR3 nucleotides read TGTGCCAGCAGCTTAGTAGCCACGCAGTATTTT. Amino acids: CASSLVATQYF. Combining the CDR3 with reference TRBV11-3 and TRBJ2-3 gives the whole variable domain EAGVVQSPRYKIIEKKQPVAFWCNPISGHNTLYWYLQNLGQGPELLIRYENEEAVDDSQLPKDRFSAERLKGVDSTLKIQPAELGDSAVYLCASSLVATQYFGPGTRLTVL.